Included here is one T cell receptor beta chain sequence, with context. The sample comes from a study of control samples from healthy donors and cancer patients. Clones were sequenced by immunoSEQ multiplex PCR, and TCRdb holds only the in-frame ones, with some missing. The data show some 150,000 clones, just over 95% seen once. Trimming removed 5 bases from V and 7 bases from J, with 12 bases in between. The CDR3 is 13 residues long. Germline CDR1 SQVTM, CDR2 ANQGSEA. This chain uses TRBV29-1 with TRBJ1-6, with TRBD1 as a possible D gene (5 bases). The clonotype was recovered from a woman aged 30 to 39 in good health. The specimen was blood. In DNA form, the CDR3 reads TGCAGCGTTACACGGGGCGACAATTCACCCCTCCACTTT. Amino acids: CSVTRGDNSPLHF.